The 14 T cell receptor beta chains in this list originate from one sample, sequenced in a study of Tregs in tolerant kidney transplant recipients. This table comes from immunoSEQ multiplex PCR, and its TCRdb copy is limited to in-frame clones, with some not included. The sample holds about 240,000 clones; roughly four fifths are singletons and the top ten take roughly 0.67%. The sample comprised CD4+ T cells from blood. The receptors here all came from a human donor in good health.

The gene calls are TRBV5-1 and TRBJ2-5, with no clear D. The J call may be mistaken, given a closer DNA end match to TRBJ2-7. Germline V gene sequence: CDR1 SGHRS, CDR2 YFSETQ. This CDR3 spans 12 amino acids. The CDR3 DNA sequence: TGCGCCAGCAGCTTGGGCAACTACGAGCAGTACTTC. Amino acids: CASSLGNYEQYF.

This rearrangement joins TRBV5-1 to TRBJ2-3; D is possibly TRBD1 (5 bases). Deletions cut 3 bases from V and 0 bases from J, with 11 bases between. Germline values: CDR1 SGHRS, CDR2 YFSETQ. The CDR3 is 15 residues long. The CDR3 loop reads CASSSDTASTDTQYF. The DNA for the CDR3 is TGCGCCAGCAGCTCGGACACGGCCAGCACAGATACGCAGTATTTT.

Turning to this clone: Mismatch with germline at one junction end may stem from a read error. The sample carries other DNA sequences with the same CDR3. The V gene is TRBV7-3, the J gene TRBJ2-2; 8 nucleotides agree with TRBD2. Germline CDR1 SGHTA, CDR2 FQGTGA. The CDR3 totals 11 residues. The CDR3 reads CASSSGGELFF. As DNA, the CDR3 is TGTGCCAGCAGCTCCGGGGGGGAACTGTTTTTT.

CDR3 in DNA: TGTGCCAGTAGTCAGGGACAGGGCGATGGCTACACCTTC. Translated: CASSQGQGDGYTF. The rearrangement joins TRBV19 to TRBJ1-2, with 9 positions matching TRBD1. The CDR3 consists of 13 residues. Germline V gives CDR1 LNHDA, CDR2 SQIVND (reference sequence). V shed 5 bases, J shed 6 bases, and the junction held 4 bases outside the gene matches.

V gene TRBV10-3 combines with J gene TRBJ2-7; tentative D call: TRBD1 (6 bases). With 10 bases removed from V and 2 bases from J, the gap between germline ends came to 15 bases. The CDR3 is 13 residues long. Germline lookup yields CDR1 ENHRY and CDR2 SYGVKD. This CDR3 is CANSGTSTYEQYF. CDR3 DNA: TGTGCCAACTCCGGGACAAGTACCTACGAGCAGTACTTC.

This chain uses TRBV7-6 with TRBJ2-1; 9 bases are shared with TRBD2. Trimming at V came to 1 base and at J to 6 bases, leaving 10 bases not matched to a gene. The CDR3 is 17 amino acids. Germline CDR1 reads SGHVS; CDR2 reads FNYEAQ. CDR3 residues: CASSLGVAGVGSNEQFF. The CDR3 region has the DNA TGTGCCAGCAGCTTAGGGGTAGCGGGAGTAGGCAGCAATGAGCAGTTCTTC.

The chain couples TRBV5-5 to TRBJ2-1; D is uncertain. V shed 2 bases and J shed 9 bases, with 15 bases lying between them. This CDR3 has 14 residues. CDR1 SGHKS and CDR2 YYEKEE come from the germline V gene (reference sequence). CDR3 loop: CASSFAAGRTEQFF. CDR3 coding DNA: TGTGCCAGCAGCTTCGCCGCCGGACGGACTGAGCAGTTCTTC.

CDR3 in amino acids: CASSGDYGYTF. The DNA for the CDR3 is TGTGCCAGCAGCGGGGACTATGGCTACACCTTC. The J gene is TRBJ1-2, the V gene TRBV6-5; D uncertain. Germline V gene lookup returns CDR1 MNHEY and CDR2 SVGAGI. Trimming left V 6 bases short and J 3 bases short, with 5 bases between. The CDR3 extends over 11 amino acids.

A note on this clone: Within the sample, other DNA sequences also encode this same CDR3. The CDR3 reads CATSRDRETQYF. The CDR3 DNA follows: TGTGCCACCAGCAGAGATCGAGAGACCCAGTACTTC. The chain recombines TRBV15 with TRBJ2-5; D remains ambiguous. V lost 0 bases and J lost 4, with 3 bases in between. Germline assignment: CDR1 LNHNV and CDR2 YYDKDF (reference sequence). The CDR3 consists of 12 residues.

The chain recombines TRBV7-9 with TRBJ1-5; perhaps TRBD1 as D (5 bases). Trimming cost V 3 bases and J 7 bases, with 13 bases left between them. The CDR3 has 14 amino acids. Germline CDR1 reads SEHNR; CDR2 reads FQNEAQ (reference sequence). The CDR3, as DNA: TGTGCCAGCAGCTTGGGACCCCCCGGGCAGCCCCAGCATTTT. Amino acid sequence: CASSLGPPGQPQHF. Combining the CDR3 with reference TRBV7-9 and TRBJ1-5 gives the whole variable domain DTGVSQNPRHKITKRGQNVTFRCDPISEHNRLYWYRQTLGQGPEFLTYFQNEAQLEKSRLLSDRFSAERPKGSFSTLEIQRTEQGDSAMYLCASSLGPPGQPQHFGDGTRLSIL.

The chain joins TRBV19 to TRBJ2-7; D remains unclear. Looked up from germline, CDR1 is LNHDA and CDR2 is SQIVND (reference sequence). This CDR3 has 14 residues. V was trimmed by 11 bases and J by 0 bases, leaving 17 bases between them. CDR3 protein: CAGFDRLLSYEQYF. The CDR3 DNA reads TGTGCCGGCTTTGATCGGCTGCTCTCCTACGAGCAGTACTTC.

This clone was picked up one time. This sequence joins TRBV30 and TRBJ2-1, with no clear D. Germline values: CDR1 GTSNPN, CDR2 SVGIG (reference sequence). CDR3 length: 12 residues. Trimming removed 4 bases from V and 9 bases from J, with 13 bases in between. The CDR3 DNA reads as TGTGCCTGGAAGTTTACGTCCGGTGAGCAGTTCTTC. Residues: CAWKFTSGEQFF.

V usage is TRBV7-6 and J usage is TRBJ2-7, with D maybe TRBD1 (5 bases). Germline loops: CDR1 SGHVS, CDR2 FNYEAQ. The CDR3 sequence is 14 residues long. The V end lost 3 bases, the J end lost 7 bases, and 16 bases lay between the germline ends. As DNA, the CDR3 is TGTGCCAGCAGCTTTCAACCAGGGCGCAATGAGCAGTACTTC. Amino acid sequence: CASSFQPGRNEQYF.

This sequence joins TRBV4-1 and TRBJ2-5; the D is unclear. Per germline, CDR1 MGHRA and CDR2 YSYEKL. The CDR3 loop spans 15 amino acids. Trimming stripped 6 bases from V and 7 bases from J, with 21 bases between. CDR3 DNA: TGCGCCAGCAGACGCGAACCGACCTTGGGTGGGACCCAGTACTTC. This codes for CASRREPTLGGTQYF.